Sequencing of this T cell receptor (beta chain) was carried out in a study of T-cell reconstitution after alpha-beta-depleted transplantation in children. Study results and limitations: The main origin of T-cell counts and diversity one year after transplant was newly produced T cells.

This clonotype was detected many times. As yet, its antigen is unknown. Trimming pared 5 bases from V and 7 bases from J, leaving 6 bases between. The CDR3 has 11 amino acids. Per germline, CDR1 SGHTA and CDR2 FQGNSA. Preparing the TCRbeta library involved the use of unique molecular identifiers. Each CDR3 protein is one row after TCRdb ran MiXCR on the PCR reads. Of a few hundred thousand distinct CDR3 sequences listed, over 7.5% are singletons. The TCR comes from a female patient aged 2 to 10 who had a stem cell transplant for Fanconi anemia, so the T cells may come from the graft donor. The specimen was peripheral blood, collected 360 days after TCRalphabeta/CD19-depleted stem cell transplant. This chain joins TRBV7-2 and TRBJ2-1; the D is unclear. CDR3 nucleotides: TGTGCCAGCAGCATTTGGAATGAGCAGTTCTTC. Its translation: CASSIWNEQFF.